The clone carrying this TCR beta chain was counted only a few times. Its specificity is not known. This entry belongs to a study of metastatic and nonmetastatic thyroid tumors. Looking at the study overall: Comparative analysis of repertoires was undertaken across blood and tumor or nodule tissue obtained from malignant and benign thyroid patients.

Among the patients, none had received any treatment before thyroid surgery. Broader study findings: Significantly higher TCR beta diversity was reportedly seen in malignant thyroid tumors than benign nodules, in blood and tumor.

In the authors' methods: A classifier for distant metastasis in papillary thyroid cancer was constructed using CDR3 differences observed across clinicopathological groups. MiXCR reprocessed the PCR reads for TCRdb. V and J calls and clone size were set by TCRdb, not the authors. The table has around 27,000 clones, under 25% seen once; the top ten hold 2% to 3%. Germline CDR1 is MNHNS and CDR2 is SASEGT. V gave up 7 bases and J gave up 4 bases, with 16 bases separating them. This CDR3 region has 14 residues. The TCR was taken from a female donor with papillary thyroid cancer or a benign thyroid nodule (not recorded which). Some clones in this sample may be carry-over from other donors' samples. Sequenced sample: blood. The chain joins TRBV6-1 to TRBJ2-5; a possible D gene is TRBD2 (6 bases). This chain's CDR3 is CASKLLGSAETQYF. DNA for the CDR3: TGTGCCAGCAAACTACTCGGGAGTGCAGAGACCCAGTACTTC.